The source of this TCR beta chain is a study of identical twins. Template switching added a universal primer binding site, and final cDNA carried unique molecular identifiers. MiXCR, run by TCRdb on the 5' RACE reads, gives a single entry per CDR3 protein. The sample includes hundreds of thousands of distinct CDR3 sequences, roughly 6% of them seen just once. This clonotype was observed at least ten times. This CDR3 is built from 12 residues. Germline CDR1 LNHNV, CDR2 YYDKDF (reference sequence). The V and J ends lost 1 base and 11 bases, in that order; junction bases with no gene match: 0. This chain connects TRBV15 to TRBJ1-5; 9 positions match TRBD1. The specimen sequenced was naive T cells sorted from blood. The TCR originated in a man between 18 and 35 years old in good health. CDR3 bases: TGTGCCACCAGCAGAGGACAGGGGGCCCAGCATTTT. This translates into CATSRGQGAQHF.